This TCR beta chain was identified during a study of cytomegalovirus exposure and HLA in healthy donors. Turning to the study itself: Sequencing of approximately 190 million T cells in an earlier analysis found 100 million to 140 million unique TCR beta sequences.

The PCR made use of 60 Vbeta and 13 Jbeta primers. Clones were read by immunoSEQ multiplex PCR, and TCRdb kept only the in-frame ones, dropping some. Altogether approximately 160,000 clones are present, around 75% being singletons, with the ten largest covering approximately 5%. Study-level points and caveats: Highest at DRB1 and lowest at HLA-C, TCR association rates differed among HLA loci in a later analysis. In a later analysis, HLA-associated beta chains showed higher expansion and lower generation probabilities than comparable chains. Several of the most significant clusters appeared linked to common viral pathogens, based on a later analysis.

Turning to this clone: The antigen is unknown.

Sequenced sample: PBMCs. This TCR was sampled from a man aged 18 to 29 in good health and CMV-seropositive.

The CDR3 sequence: CATSRDPGSGNTIYF. Here the CDR3 DNA reads TGTGCCACCAGCAGAGATCCGGGGTCTGGAAACACCATATATTTT. J is TRBJ1-3 and V is TRBV15; no firm D call. The CDR3 totals 15 residues. Germline CDR1 LNHNV, CDR2 YYDKDF (reference sequence). The V end lost 0 bases, the J end lost 1 base, and 7 bases lay between the germline ends.